These T cell receptor beta chains were read from a single sample in a study of CD4 T cells in relation to SARS-CoV-2 and coronaviruses. Clones were read by immunoSEQ multiplex PCR, and TCRdb kept only the in-frame ones, dropping some. This sample has about 30,000 clones; around three quarters occur once, and the top ten carry around 3.7%. Their antigen targets remain unknown. The material sequenced was memory CD4+ T cells from PBMCs, cultured in vitro. Receptor source: an adult with COVID-19. The CDR3 runs from the conserved cysteine through the conserved F or W. D genes are given only for firm matches. Not every row has a clone size; where given, it reads once, few, many or a size class.

TRBJ2-3	TRBV19	.	TRBD1	CASSRQGTSTSTDTQYF	TGTGCCAGTAGTAGACAGGGGACTTCTACTAGCACAGATACGCAGTATTTT
TRBJ2-5	TRBV19	.	.	CASTMTGQETQYF	TGTGCCAGTACCATGACAGGACAAGAGACCCAGTACTTC
TRBJ1-5	TRBV5-1	.	TRBD1	CASSPGGQLNQPQHF	TGCGCCAGCAGCCCGGGGGGACAGCTAAATCAGCCCCAGCATTTT
TRBJ2-2	TRBV3-1/TRBV3-2	.	.	CASRRAGELFF	TGTGCCAGCAGGCGAGCCGGGGAGCTGTTTTTT
TRBJ1-3	TRBV19	.	.	CASSTRAAGNTIYF	TGTGCCAGTAGTACCCGGGCAGCTGGAAACACCATATATTTT
TRBJ1-1	TRBV2	.	.	CASSMDMNTEAFF	TGTGCCAGCAGTATGGACATGAACACTGAAGCTTTCTTT
TRBJ2-1	TRBV28	.	.	CAGGEGEREQFF	TGTGCCGGGGGGGAGGGGGAGCGGGAGCAGTTCTTC
TRBJ2-5	TRBV24-1	.	.	CATSSGGRRETQYF	TGTGCCACCAGTTCCGGCGGCAGGCGGGAGACCCAGTACTTC
TRBJ1-2	TRBV27	few	.	CASSGRAGIGYTF	TGTGCCAGCAGCGGGCGGGCAGGGATTGGCTACACCTTC
TRBJ1-1	TRBV28	.	.	CASSLPVNTEAFF	TGTGCCAGCAGCCTCCCAGTGAACACTGAAGCTTTCTTT
TRBJ2-7	TRBV3-1/TRBV3-2	.	.	CASSRRQTNAPYEQYF	TGTGCCAGCAGCCGAAGGCAGACGAATGCCCCCTACGAGCAGTACTTC
TRBJ2-1	TRBV19	once	TRBD2	CASSRLAGTYNEQFF	TGTGCCAGTAGCCGACTAGCGGGGACCTACAATGAGCAGTTCTTC
TRBJ2-1	TRBV7-6	.	TRBD2	CASSFEAGGPADYYYNEQFF	TGTGCCAGCAGCTTCGAAGCGGGAGGGCCAGCGGACTACTACTACAATGAGCAGTTCTTC
TRBJ2-5	TRBV7-7	.	.	CASSLGPEETQYF	TGTGCCAGCAGCCTGGGCCCCGAAGAGACCCAGTACTTC
TRBJ2-1	TRBV20-1	.	TRBD2	CSVKIREGSFF	TGCAGTGTTAAAATCCGGGAGGGCTCGTTCTTC
TRBJ1-5	TRBV24-1	.	TRBD1	CATSDSLTGGNQPQHF	TGTGCCACCAGTGATTCCCTCACAGGGGGCAATCAGCCCCAGCATTTT
TRBJ1-2	TRBV5-1	.	.	CASSATTDPNYGYTF	TGCGCCAGCAGCGCCACGACAGACCCTAACTATGGCTACACCTTC
TRBJ1-6	TRBV6-5	.	.	CASSSEYNSPLHF	TGTGCCAGCAGCTCAGAATATAATTCACCCCTCCACTTT
TRBJ2-7	TRBV4-1	.	.	CASSDPAKVYEQYF	TGCGCCAGCAGCGACCCAGCTAAGGTCTACGAGCAGTACTTC
TRBJ1-1	TRBV28	.	.	CASSLMGVAEAFF	TGTGCCAGCAGTTTAATGGGGGTAGCTGAAGCTTTCTTT
TRBJ1-3	TRBV11-2	.	.	CASSFGGSGNTIYF	TGTGCCAGCAGCTTTGGAGGGTCTGGAAACACCATATATTTT
TRBJ1-6	TRBV15	.	.	CATSRDRAGNSPLHF	TGTGCCACCAGCAGAGACAGGGCTGGGAATTCACCCCTCCACTTT
TRBJ1-1	TRBV7-9	.	.	CASARGGSVEAFF	TGTGCCAGCGCCCGGGGAGGGAGCGTTGAAGCTTTCTTT
TRBJ2-2	TRBV19	.	.	CASTQPLAGTGELFF	TGTGCCAGTACCCAGCCACTAGCTGGCACCGGGGAGCTGTTTTTT
TRBJ2-3	TRBV7-8	.	TRBD2	CASSSALSGPLLTDTQYF	TGTGCCAGCAGCTCCGCCCTTAGCGGGCCCCTCCTGACAGATACGCAGTATTTT
TRBJ2-5	TRBV5-4	.	TRBD1	CASSRDRGETQYF	TGTGCCAGCAGCAGGGACAGGGGGGAGACCCAGTACTTC
TRBJ2-5	TRBV5-1	.	.	CASNSGRGTQETQYF	TGCGCCAGCAACTCGGGAAGAGGGACCCAAGAGACCCAGTACTTC
TRBJ2-1	TRBV28	.	TRBD1	CASRFLSKTGGSDEQFF	TGTGCCAGCAGGTTTTTATCGAAGACAGGGGGTTCCGATGAGCAGTTCTTC
TRBJ2-7	TRBV18	.	TRBD1	CASSLTGAYEQYF	TGTGCCAGCTCACTGACAGGGGCCTACGAGCAGTACTTC
TRBJ2-7	TRBV25-1	.	.	CASSEGAPEQYF	TGTGCCAGCAGTGAGGGGGCACCCGAGCAGTACTTC
TRBJ1-2	TRBV29-1	.	TRBD1	CSVVEGAGGYTF	TGCAGCGTTGTCGAGGGGGCCGGTGGCTACACCTTC
TRBJ2-2	TRBV7-2	.	.	CASTWGWIEDTGELFF	TGTGCCAGCACGTGGGGGTGGATTGAGGACACCGGGGAGCTGTTTTTT
TRBJ1-1	TRBV5-1	.	.	CASSLTGNTEAFF	TGCGCCAGCAGCTTGACAGGGAACACTGAAGCTTTCTTT
TRBJ2-7	TRBV5-4	few	TRBD1	CASSLGDRGYEQYF	TGTGCCAGCAGCTTGGGGGACAGGGGTTACGAGCAGTACTTC
TRBJ2-1	TRBV18	.	.	CASSPPGVVDEQFF	TGTGCCAGCTCACCACCGGGGGTTGTCGATGAGCAGTTCTTC
TRBJ2-2	TRBV18	.	TRBD2	CASTRLAGVGYTGELFF	TGTGCCAGCACCCGACTAGCGGGAGTCGGGTACACCGGGGAGCTGTTTTTT
TRBJ2-7	TRBV25-1	.	.	CASSAGGPYEQYF	TGTGCCAGCAGCGCCGGCGGCCCCTACGAGCAGTACTTC
TRBJ2-1	TRBV19	few	.	CASSSTYGNEQFF	TGTGCCAGTAGCTCCACCTACGGCAATGAGCAGTTCTTC
TRBJ1-1	TRBV15	.	TRBD1	CATSREGAGNTEAFF	TGTGCCACCAGCAGGGAGGGGGCAGGGAACACTGAAGCTTTCTTT
TRBJ2-7	TRBV4-2	.	.	CASSQDYRSYEQYF	TGTGCCAGCAGCCAAGATTATAGGTCCTACGAGCAGTACTTC
TRBJ2-1	TRBV6-5	.	.	CASSHMNGQPDEQFF	TGTGCCAGCAGCCATATGAACGGACAGCCGGATGAGCAGTTCTTC
TRBJ1-2	TRBV18	.	TRBD1	CASSPPAGGYGYTF	TGTGCCAGCTCACCACCGGCAGGGGGGTATGGCTACACCTTC
TRBJ2-2	TRBV10-1	.	.	CASSGGPNTGELFF	TGCGCCAGCAGTGGGGGACCGAACACCGGGGAGCTGTTTTTT
TRBJ2-2	TRBV3-1/TRBV3-2	.	TRBD1	CASSKQGAQDTGELFF	TGTGCCAGCAGTAAGCAGGGGGCCCAGGACACCGGGGAGCTGTTTTTT
TRBJ2-7	TRBV10-3	.	.	CAISKESPGSYEQYF	TGTGCCATCAGTAAGGAGTCTCCCGGGAGCTACGAGCAGTACTTC
TRBJ2-1	TRBV5-6	few	TRBD1	CASSRRRQGLNNEQFF	TGTGCCAGCAGCCGACGGCGACAGGGCCTAAACAATGAGCAGTTCTTC
TRBJ2-1	TRBV5-6	.	TRBD2	CASSLTPGLAGEQFF	TGTGCCAGCAGCTTGACACCGGGACTAGCGGGAGAGCAGTTCTTC